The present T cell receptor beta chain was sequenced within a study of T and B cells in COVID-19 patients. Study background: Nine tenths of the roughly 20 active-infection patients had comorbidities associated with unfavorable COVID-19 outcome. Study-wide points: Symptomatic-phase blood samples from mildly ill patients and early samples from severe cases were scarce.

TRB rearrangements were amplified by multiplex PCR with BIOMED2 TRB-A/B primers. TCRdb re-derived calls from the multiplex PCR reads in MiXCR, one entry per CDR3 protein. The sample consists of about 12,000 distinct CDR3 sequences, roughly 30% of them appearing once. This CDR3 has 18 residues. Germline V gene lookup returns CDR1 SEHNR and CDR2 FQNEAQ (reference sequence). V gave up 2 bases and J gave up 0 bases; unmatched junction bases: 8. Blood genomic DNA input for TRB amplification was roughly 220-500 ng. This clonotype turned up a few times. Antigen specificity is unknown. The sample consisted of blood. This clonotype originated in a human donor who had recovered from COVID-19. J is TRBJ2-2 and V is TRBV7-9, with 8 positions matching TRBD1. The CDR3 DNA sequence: TGTGCCAGCAGCTTATTCAGGGGACAGGCAGCGAACACCGGGGAGCTGTTTTTT. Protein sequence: CASSLFRGQAANTGELFF.